The 10 T cell receptor beta chains given below trace back to one sample, sequenced in a study of OX40 agonist ivuxolimab in advanced cancers. The table came from immunoSEQ multiplex PCR; TCRdb's copy has only in-frame clones and leaves some out. The repertoire holds more than 60,000 clones, 80% to 85% seen once, with around 4.5% in the top ten. Sample: CD4+ or CD8+ T cells sorted from blood, taken in a trial of the OX40 agonist ivuxolimab. These receptors all stem from an adult with an advanced solid tumor such as melanoma, head and neck, liver or kidney cancer.

The chain is built from TRBV5-4 and TRBJ2-7, with 13 bases fitting TRBD2. This CDR3 region has 16 residues. Trimming took 3 bases from V and 6 from J; bases not matched to a gene: 9. CDR1 and CDR2 from the germline V gene are SGHNT and YYREEE (reference sequence). CDR3 protein: CASSSPGLAGVREQYF. Here the CDR3 DNA reads TGTGCCAGCAGCTCGCCCGGACTAGCGGGGGTTCGCGAGCAGTACTTC.

The chain links TRBV2 to TRBJ2-7; D gene unclear. The CDR3 length is 10 residues. The germline V gene has CDR1 SNHLY and CDR2 FYNNEI. Trimming cost V 6 bases and J 3 bases, with 3 bases left between them. The CDR3 sequence is CASSDYEQYF. The CDR3 DNA sequence: TGTGCCAGCAGCGACTACGAGCAGTACTTC. The full variable domain, its missing parts supplied by reference TRBV2 and TRBJ2-7, is EPEVTQTPSHQVTQMGQEVILRCVPISNHLYFYWYRQILGQKVEFLVSFYNNEISEKSEIFDDQFSVERPDGSNFTLKIRSTKLEDSAMYFCASSDYEQYFGPGTRLTVT.

V usage is TRBV9 and J usage is TRBJ2-5, with a possible D match to TRBD2 (6 bases). The CDR3 spans 14 residues. V was shortened by 0 bases and J by 4 bases, with 10 bases between the two germline ends. Germline CDR1 SGDLS, CDR2 YYNGEE. The CDR3 here is CASSVGGGAETQYF. Written as DNA, the CDR3 is TGTGCCAGCAGCGTAGGCGGAGGGGCAGAGACCCAGTACTTC.

The chain recombines TRBV19 with TRBJ2-7, with D perhaps TRBD1 (6 bases). V lost 2 bases, J lost 6 bases, and 11 bases lay in between. Germline V lookup: CDR1 LNHDA, CDR2 SQIVND (reference sequence). The CDR3 extends over 13 amino acids. CDR3: CASSINVGGEQYF. The DNA of the CDR3 is TGTGCCAGTAGTATAAATGTAGGGGGCGAGCAGTACTTC.

This clone has only a few counts. V is TRBV6-6 and J is TRBJ1-3; 7 bases agree with TRBD1. Germline CDR1 reads MNHNY; CDR2 reads SVGAGI (reference sequence). The CDR3 loop spans 16 amino acids. V gave up 6 bases and J gave up 0 bases; unmatched junction bases: 8. The CDR3 sequence: CASSRPQGDSGNTIYF. The CDR3 nucleotides are TGTGCCAGCAGCAGACCGCAGGGGGACTCTGGAAACACCATATATTTT.

Comment on this clone: The sample holds other DNA sequences that translate to the same CDR3. V gene TRBV5-1 combines with J gene TRBJ1-1; D possibly corresponds to TRBD1 (5 bases). The germline V gene encodes CDR1 SGHRS and CDR2 YFSETQ. CDR3 length: 14 amino acids. V lost 0 bases, J lost 1 base, and 7 bases lay in between. The CDR3 reads CASSLEGRNTEAFF. The CDR3 DNA sequence: TGCGCCAGCAGCTTGGAGGGGAGGAACACTGAAGCTTTCTTT.

V usage is TRBV9 and J usage is TRBJ1-3; D remains ambiguous. Germline V gene sequence: CDR1 SGDLS, CDR2 YYNGEE. The CDR3 covers 16 residues. The V gene lost 4 bases and the J gene lost 3 bases, with 17 bases spanning the gap. The CDR3 loop is CASSPSPRIDGNTIYF. The CDR3 DNA reads as TGTGCCAGCAGCCCGAGCCCTAGGATTGATGGAAACACCATATATTTT. Full variable domain (rest looked up from reference TRBV9 and TRBJ1-3): DSGVTQTPKHLITATGQRVTLRCSPRSGDLSVYWYQQSLDQGLQFLIQYYNGEERAKGNILERFSAQQFPDLHSELNLSSLELGDSALYFCASSPSPRIDGNTIYFGEGSWLTVV.

This sequence joins TRBV21-1 and TRBJ1-1. TRBV21-1 is a pseudogene locus. The CDR3 sequence is 14 residues long. The CDR3 nucleotides read TGTGCCAGCAGCAGGGGGGGATGGAACACTGAAGCTTTCTTT. The encoded protein is CASSRGGWNTEAFF.

This clone was detected only a few times. Here the CDR3 reads CSAPGGETQYF. In DNA, the CDR3 is TGCAGTGCTCCAGGGGGCGAGACCCAGTACTTC. The chain uses TRBV20-1 and TRBJ2-5, with TRBD1 matching over 8 bases. The CDR3 covers 11 residues. CDR1 is DFQATT, CDR2 SNEGSKA, per germline (reference sequence). After removal of 5 bases from V and 5 bases from J, the junction contained 1 base not matched to a gene.

The rearrangement links TRBV10-3 to TRBJ1-2; no clear D gene. This CDR3 is built from 14 residues. Per the germline V gene, CDR1 is ENHRY and CDR2 is SYGVKD. With 6 bases removed from V and 4 bases from J, the gap between germline ends came to 15 bases. CDR3 bases: TGTGCCATCAGATCCTCGTCGGCAGCCTATGGCTACACCTTC. The encoded protein is CAIRSSSAAYGYTF.